The subject of this entry is one T cell receptor beta chain. The data derive from a study of tumor-infiltrating lymphocytes in localized non-small cell lung cancer. Study context: Tumor tissue and non-adjacent uninvolved lung came from each patient.

Produced via immunoSEQ multiplex PCR; TCRdb's table is partial and in-frame only. The sample shows roughly 10,000 clones, less than 75% of them seen only once. This CDR3 region has 13 residues. V lost 3 bases to trimming and J lost 4 bases, with 7 bases between them. Germline CDR1 is SGHTA and CDR2 is FQGNSA. J is TRBJ1-5 and V is TRBV7-2, with a possible D match to TRBD1 (5 bases). The TCR sequence derives from a human donor with non-small cell lung cancer. Source material: lung tumor tissue. Written as DNA, the CDR3 is TGTGCCAGCAGCTTTTACAGGAATCAGCCCCAGCATTTT. Amino acids: CASSFYRNQPQHF.